The T cell receptor (beta chain) under discussion was sequenced for a study of blood T cell repertoires in COVID-19. Overall study: Donors in the United States, Italy and Spain gave samples during acute or convalescent COVID-19. The cDNA or gDNA used as material had been derived from T cells, B-cell-depleted T cells, or PBMCs.

Patients of the Seattle cohort, enrolled during active infection, were followed longitudinally. Authors' methods: Counts of nucleated cells, estimated from reference gene primer amplification, were obtained. Profiled with immunoSEQ multiplex PCR; TCRdb holds only in-frame clones, not every one. That table supplies the V and J calls and clone size; D and trimming were determined from the DNA. This table has about 230,000 clones, 65% to 90% appearing once. CDR1 and CDR2 (germline): MNHEY, SVGAGI. V gave up 0 bases and J gave up 4 bases, with 14 bases separating them. CDR3 length: 16 residues. This chain links TRBV6-5 with TRBJ2-3; the D is unclear. Source material: peripheral blood. The receptor was isolated from a man over 45 with COVID-19, enrolled during active disease. CDR3 sequence: CASSYSSFTSPDTQYF. The CDR3, as DNA: TGTGCCAGCAGTTACTCGTCGTTCACTTCGCCAGATACGCAGTATTTT.